A single sample gave rise to the 21 T cell receptor beta chains below, sequenced in a study of early T cells in non-severe SARS-CoV-2 infection. TCRdb re-derived calls from the 5' RACE reads in MiXCR, one entry per CDR3 protein. The sample consists of 70,000 or so distinct CDR3 sequences, around an eighth of them appearing once. Sequenced material: whole blood. The source of these receptors is an adult who was a healthcare worker with PCR-confirmed SARS-CoV-2 infection or an uninfected control (not recorded which).

This clonotype was observed at least ten times. The chain joins TRBV28 to TRBJ2-7; maybe TRBD1 (5 bases). The CDR3 extends over 14 amino acids. V lost 6 bases and J lost 3, with 15 bases in between. The V gene's germline CDR1 is MDHEN and CDR2 SYDVKM. CDR3: CASSIPGWGYEQYF. The CDR3 coding sequence is TGTGCCAGCAGCATCCCAGGGTGGGGCTACGAGCAGTACTTC. The full variable domain, rest sourced from reference TRBV28 and TRBJ2-7, is DVKVTQSSRYLVKRTGEKVFLECVQDMDHENMFWYRQDPGLGLRLIYFSYDVKMKEKGDIPEGYSVSREKKERFSLILESASTNQTSMYLCASSIPGWGYEQYFGPGTRLTVT.

The table lists this clonotype with many counts. This rearrangement joins TRBV21-1 to TRBJ2-6. TRBV21-1 represents a pseudogene. This CDR3 spans 15 amino acids. The CDR3 DNA reads as TGTGCCAGCAGCAAAGGACCCCCTGGGGCCAACGTCCTGACTTTC. This codes for CASSKGPPGANVLTF.

This clonotype appeared many times. This chain joins TRBV7-2 and TRBJ1-1, with D possibly being TRBD1 (6 bases). Germline V gene data show CDR1 as SGHTA and CDR2 as FQGNSA. Trimming left V 1 base short and J 5 bases short, with 14 bases between. This CDR3 has 15 residues. The CDR3 DNA reads TGTGCCAGCAGCTTAGTCGCGGGCCAGGGGACTGAAGCTTTCTTT. This codes for CASSLVAGQGTEAFF. The entire variable domain, with the rest obtained from reference TRBV7-2 and TRBJ1-1, is as follows: GAGVSQSPSNKVTEKGKDVELRCDPISGHTALYWYRQSLGQGLEFLIYFQGNSAPDKSGLPSDRFSAERTGGSVSTLTIQRTQQEDSAVYLCASSLVAGQGTEAFFGQGTRLTVV.

This clonotype was detected ten times or more. The rearrangement links TRBV10-3 to TRBJ2-7; TRBD2 matches 10 bases. The CDR3 loop spans 15 amino acids. V lost 6 bases and J lost 4; bases outside the gene matches: 9. Germline V gives CDR1 ENHRY, CDR2 SYGVKD. The CDR3 protein is CAIRAGTSDEYEQYF. In DNA form, the CDR3 reads TGTGCCATCAGGGCCGGGACTAGCGACGAGTACGAGCAGTACTTC.

This rearrangement joins TRBV28 to TRBJ2-7; TRBD1 aligns across 11 bases. The CDR3 extends over 15 amino acids. J lost 2 bases, V lost 3 bases, and 3 bases had no gene match. Germline assignment: CDR1 MDHEN and CDR2 SYDVKM. CDR3 residues: CASSLDRGLTYEQYF. In nucleotides, the CDR3 is TGTGCCAGCAGTTTGGACAGGGGGCTCACCTACGAGCAGTACTTC. Full variable domain (remainder filled in from reference TRBV28 and TRBJ2-7): DVKVTQSSRYLVKRTGEKVFLECVQDMDHENMFWYRQDPGLGLRLIYFSYDVKMKEKGDIPEGYSVSREKKERFSLILESASTNQTSMYLCASSLDRGLTYEQYFGPGTRLTVT.

This clonotype was picked up a small number of times. The V and J genes are TRBV5-1 and TRBJ1-1; D gene uncertain. The CDR3 is 15 amino acids. V lost 0 bases to trimming and J lost 0 bases, with 9 bases between them. Germline V lookup: CDR1 SGHRS, CDR2 YFSETQ. The CDR3 spells CASSLEGEMNTEAFF. Written as DNA, the CDR3 is TGCGCCAGCAGCTTGGAAGGCGAGATGAACACTGAAGCTTTCTTT.

This clonotype was seen ten or more times. The V gene is TRBV12-3 or TRBV12-4, the J gene TRBJ2-7; 7 positions match TRBD1. The CDR3 is 16 amino acids. Trimming at V came to 5 bases and at J to 2 bases, leaving 12 bases not matched to a gene. CDR3 protein: CASSLRQNDRAYEQYF. CDR3 sequence (DNA): TGTGCCAGCAGTCTAAGACAGAACGACAGGGCCTACGAGCAGTACTTC.

This clonotype was picked up many times. The chain is built from TRBV12-3 or TRBV12-4 and TRBJ1-5; 8 nucleotides match TRBD1. The J segment lost 4 bases and the V segment lost 6 bases, leaving 2 bases of the junction unmatched. This CDR3 contains 13 residues. CDR3 sequence reads: CASSDRGNQPQHF. CDR3 bases: TGTGCCAGCAGCGACAGGGGAAATCAGCCCCAGCATTTT.

The chain combines TRBV2 with TRBJ2-7; D might be TRBD1 or TRBD2, each matching 5 bases. Germline V gene sequence: CDR1 SNHLY, CDR2 FYNNEI. The CDR3 is made up of 15 amino acids. V lost 2 bases, J lost 5 bases, and 16 bases lay in between. The CDR3 reads CASSELSRDLHEQYF. CDR3 DNA: TGTGCCAGCAGTGAACTGTCCCGGGACCTTCACGAGCAGTACTTC.

V and J are TRBV29-1 and TRBJ2-7; D is unresolved. Germline CDR1 SQVTM, CDR2 ANQGSEA. Trimming shortened V by 3 bases and J by 9 bases, and 12 bases separated the two germline ends. The CDR3 length is 11 residues. This CDR3 reads CSVDMGTRQYF. The CDR3 region has the DNA TGCAGCGTTGATATGGGAACGAGGCAGTACTTC.

In its sample, this clonotype was seen many times. This sequence joins TRBV13 and TRBJ2-3; D perhaps matches TRBD2 (6 bases). CDR3 size: 16 residues. Germline V gene sequence: CDR1 PRHDT, CDR2 FYEKMQ (reference sequence). Trimming removed 5 bases from V and 2 bases from J, with 17 bases in between. This chain's CDR3 is CASSPGGSAYTDTQYF. In nucleotides, the CDR3 is TGTGCCAGCAGCCCCGGGGGTAGCGCTTACACAGATACGCAGTATTTT.

The sample holds many counts of this clonotype. The J gene is TRBJ1-5, the V gene TRBV27, with D maybe TRBD1 (6 bases). There are 16 residues in the CDR3. Trimming took 5 bases from V and 0 from J, leaving 14 bases between them. CDR1 is MNHEY and CDR2 is SMNVEV in the germline V gene (reference sequence). In DNA, the CDR3 is TGTGCCAGCAGTAGAAACGGACAGAATAGCAATCAGCCCCAGCATTTT. Its protein product is CASSRNGQNSNQPQHF.

This clonotype was seen repeatedly, ten times or more. V and J are TRBV5-1 and TRBJ2-7, with 10 bases identical to TRBD2. The germline CDR1 and CDR2 sequences are SGHRS and YFSETQ. This CDR3 region has 15 residues. Trimming at V came to 5 bases and at J to 6 bases, leaving 11 bases not matched to a gene. The CDR3 nucleotides are TGCGCCAGCAGTTATTCAGCGGGGGGGCGTCGCGAGCAGTACTTC. Its protein product is CASSYSAGGRREQYF.

This clonotype appeared a few times. The V call is TRBV29-1, the J call TRBJ1-4; unclear D gene. Germline V gene lookup returns CDR1 SQVTM and CDR2 ANQGSEA. The V end lost 4 bases, the J end lost 8 bases, and 14 bases lay between the germline ends. The CDR3 is 13 amino acids. CDR3 region: CSVGHLSQEKLFF. CDR3 in DNA: TGCAGCGTTGGGCACCTCAGTCAAGAAAAACTGTTTTTT.

In its sample, this clonotype was seen many times. The chain recombines TRBV6-2 or TRBV6-3 with TRBJ1-3; D call uncertain. Looked up from germline, CDR1 is MNHEY and CDR2 is SVGEGT. The germline V and J ends were trimmed by 4 bases and 2 bases, with 9 bases remaining between them. The CDR3 totals 14 residues. This CDR3 is CASSSGRAGNTIYF. CDR3 coding DNA: TGTGCCAGCAGTTCCGGGAGAGCTGGAAACACCATATATTTT.

This clonotype was detected many times. CDR3 DNA sequence: TGTGCCAGCAGCCTACTTGGACTAGCTGGAGAGACCCAGTACTTC. Translation gives CASSLLGLAGETQYF. The chain uses TRBV3-1 and TRBJ2-5; TRBD2 aligns across 8 bases. Germline values: CDR1 LGHDT, CDR2 YNNKEL (reference sequence). Trimming removed 4 bases from V and 4 bases from J; junction bases left unmatched: 8. The CDR3 is 15 residues long.

As concerns this clonotype: A far larger clone is one nucleotide away, so this likely arose from a read error. This chain connects TRBV12-3 or TRBV12-4 to TRBJ1-1; no clear D. Trimming took off 0 bases at V and 1 base at J, with 3 bases between the two ends. This CDR3 is built from 13 residues. The CDR3 reads CASSLAANTEAFF. DNA of the CDR3: TGTGCCAGCAGTTTAGCAGCGAACACTGAAGCTTTCTTT.

This clonotype came up many times. The chain has TRBV18 and TRBJ1-1; TRBD1 might be the D (5 bases). CDR1 is KGHSH, CDR2 LQKENI, per germline. V lost 3 bases and J lost 1, with 12 bases in between. The CDR3 runs 15 residues. The chain's CDR3 is CASSPGLAGNTEAFF. CDR3 nucleotide sequence: TGTGCCAGCTCACCGGGACTAGCAGGGAACACTGAAGCTTTCTTT. The full variable domain, in which reference TRBV18 and TRBJ1-1 provide the parts outside the CDR3, is NAGVMQNPRHLVRRRGQEARLRCSPMKGHSHVYWYRQLPEEGLKFMVYLQKENIIDESGMPKERFSAEFPKEGPSILRIQQVVRGDSAAYFCASSPGLAGNTEAFFGQGTRLTVV.

This clonotype showed up many times. This chain connects TRBV7-9 to TRBJ2-7, with D tentatively TRBD2 (5 bases). Trimming left V 3 bases short and J 5 bases short, with 14 bases between. The germline V gene encodes CDR1 SEHNR and CDR2 FQNEAQ (reference sequence). The CDR3 is made up of 14 amino acids. The DNA of the CDR3 is TGTGCCAGCAGCTTCAGTACTAGGTCGAACGAGCAGTACTTC. Protein: CASSFSTRSNEQYF.

This clonotype has at least ten counts. V gene TRBV2 combines with J gene TRBJ2-1; 10 bases line up with TRBD1. The CDR3 loop spans 13 amino acids. J lost 4 bases, V lost 6 bases, and 0 bases had no gene match. Germline CDR1 SNHLY, CDR2 FYNNEI. CDR3: CASRDRGYNEQFF. CDR3 nucleotide sequence: TGTGCCAGCAGGGACAGGGGGTACAATGAGCAGTTCTTC.

This clonotype showed up just a few times. The chain recombines TRBV29-1 with TRBJ2-4; the D gene is possibly TRBD1 (6 bases). The CDR3 extends over 13 amino acids. Deletions cut 7 bases from V and 5 bases from J, with 15 bases between. Germline assignment: CDR1 SQVTM and CDR2 ANQGSEA. The CDR3 bases are TGCAGCGCTCGACTGGGGGCTGAAAACATTCAGTACTTC. Its translation: CSARLGAENIQYF.